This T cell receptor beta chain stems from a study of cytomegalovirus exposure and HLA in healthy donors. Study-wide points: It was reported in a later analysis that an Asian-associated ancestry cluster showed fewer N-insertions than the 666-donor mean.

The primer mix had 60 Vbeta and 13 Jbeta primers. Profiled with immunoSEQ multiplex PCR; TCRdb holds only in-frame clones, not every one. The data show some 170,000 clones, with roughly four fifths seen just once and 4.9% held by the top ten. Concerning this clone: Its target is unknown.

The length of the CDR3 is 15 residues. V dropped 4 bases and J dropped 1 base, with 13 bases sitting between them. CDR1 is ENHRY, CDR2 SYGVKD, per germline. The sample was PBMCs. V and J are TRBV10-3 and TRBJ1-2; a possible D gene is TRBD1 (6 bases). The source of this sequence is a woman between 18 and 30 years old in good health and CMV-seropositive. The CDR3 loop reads CAISAGQRNNYGYTF. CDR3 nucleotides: TGTGCCATCAGTGCCGGACAGAGGAATAACTATGGCTACACCTTC.